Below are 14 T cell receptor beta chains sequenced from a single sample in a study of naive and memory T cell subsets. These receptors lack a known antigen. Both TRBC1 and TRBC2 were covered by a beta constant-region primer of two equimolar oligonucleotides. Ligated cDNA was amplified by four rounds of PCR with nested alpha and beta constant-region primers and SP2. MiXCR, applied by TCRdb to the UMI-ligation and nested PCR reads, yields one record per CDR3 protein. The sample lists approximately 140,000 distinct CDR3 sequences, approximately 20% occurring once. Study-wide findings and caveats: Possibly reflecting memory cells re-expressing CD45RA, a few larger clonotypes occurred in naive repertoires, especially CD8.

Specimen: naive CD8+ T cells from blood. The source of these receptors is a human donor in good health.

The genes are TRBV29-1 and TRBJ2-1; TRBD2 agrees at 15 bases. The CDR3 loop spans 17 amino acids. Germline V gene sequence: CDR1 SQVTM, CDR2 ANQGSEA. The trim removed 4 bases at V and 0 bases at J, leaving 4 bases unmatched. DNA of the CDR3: TGCAGCGTTGCCGGACTAGCGGGAGGGCGCTCCTACAATGAGCAGTTCTTC. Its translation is CSVAGLAGGRSYNEQFF.

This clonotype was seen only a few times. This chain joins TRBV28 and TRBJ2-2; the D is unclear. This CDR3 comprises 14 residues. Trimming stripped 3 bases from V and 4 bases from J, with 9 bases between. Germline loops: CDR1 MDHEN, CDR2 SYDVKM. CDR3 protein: CASSFAEITGELFF. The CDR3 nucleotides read TGTGCCAGCAGTTTTGCAGAAATCACCGGGGAGCTGTTTTTT. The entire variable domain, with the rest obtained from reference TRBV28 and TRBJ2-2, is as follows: DVKVTQSSRYLVKRTGEKVFLECVQDMDHENMFWYRQDPGLGLRLIYFSYDVKMKEKGDIPEGYSVSREKKERFSLILESASTNQTSMYLCASSFAEITGELFFGEGSRLTVL.

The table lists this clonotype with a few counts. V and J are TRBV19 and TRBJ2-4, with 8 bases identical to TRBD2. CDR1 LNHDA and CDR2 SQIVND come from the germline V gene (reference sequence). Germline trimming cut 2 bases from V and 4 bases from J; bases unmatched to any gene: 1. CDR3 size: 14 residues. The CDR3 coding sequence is TGTGCCAGTAGTATAACTAGCGGAAAAAACATTCAGTACTTC. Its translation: CASSITSGKNIQYF.

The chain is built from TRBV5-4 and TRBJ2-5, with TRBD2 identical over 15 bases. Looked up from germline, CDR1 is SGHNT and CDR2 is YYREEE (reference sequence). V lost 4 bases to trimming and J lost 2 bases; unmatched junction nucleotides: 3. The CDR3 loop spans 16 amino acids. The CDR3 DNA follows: TGTGCCAGCAGCGGGACTAGCGGGAGGTCTCAAGAGACCCAGTACTTC. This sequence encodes CASSGTSGRSQETQYF.

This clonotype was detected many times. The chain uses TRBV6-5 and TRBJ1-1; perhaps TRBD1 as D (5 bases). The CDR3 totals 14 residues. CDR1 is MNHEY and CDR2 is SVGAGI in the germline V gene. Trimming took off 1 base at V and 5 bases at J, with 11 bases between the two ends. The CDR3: CASSYYGKGTEAFF. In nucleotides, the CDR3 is TGTGCCAGCAGTTACTATGGGAAGGGGACTGAAGCTTTCTTT.

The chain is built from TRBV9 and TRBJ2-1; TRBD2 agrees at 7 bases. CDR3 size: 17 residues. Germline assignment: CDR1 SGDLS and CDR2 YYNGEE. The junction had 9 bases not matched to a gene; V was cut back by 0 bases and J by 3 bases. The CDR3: CASSVADAGVIYNEQFF. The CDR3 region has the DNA TGTGCCAGCAGCGTAGCTGACGCGGGAGTAATCTACAATGAGCAGTTCTTC.

The CDR3 DNA follows: TGCGCCAGCAGCCAAGGGACAGCCAGCAATCAGCCCCAGCATTTT. Translation: CASSQGTASNQPQHF. The chain has TRBV4-1 and TRBJ1-5; D might be TRBD1 (6 bases). Trimming took off 1 base at V and 1 base at J, with 8 bases between the two ends. Germline values: CDR1 MGHRA, CDR2 YSYEKL. The CDR3 loop spans 15 amino acids.

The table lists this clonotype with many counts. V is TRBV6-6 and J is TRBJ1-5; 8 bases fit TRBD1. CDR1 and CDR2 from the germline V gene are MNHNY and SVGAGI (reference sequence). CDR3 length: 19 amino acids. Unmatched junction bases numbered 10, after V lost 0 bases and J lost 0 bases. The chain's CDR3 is CASSYSFYRGIDSNQPQHF. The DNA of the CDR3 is TGTGCCAGCAGTTACTCGTTTTACAGGGGGATCGATAGCAATCAGCCCCAGCATTTT.

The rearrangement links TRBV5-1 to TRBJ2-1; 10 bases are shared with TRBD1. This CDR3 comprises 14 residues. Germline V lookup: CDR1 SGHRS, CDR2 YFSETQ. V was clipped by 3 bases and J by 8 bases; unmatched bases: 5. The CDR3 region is CASSWGQGSDEQFF. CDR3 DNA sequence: TGCGCCAGCAGCTGGGGACAGGGGTCCGATGAGCAGTTCTTC. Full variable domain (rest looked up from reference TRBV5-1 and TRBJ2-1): KAGVTQTPRYLIKTRGQQVTLSCSPISGHRSVSWYQQTPGQGLQFLFEYFSETQRNKGNFPGRFSGRQFSNSRSEMNVSTLELGDSALYLCASSWGQGSDEQFFGPGTRLTVL.

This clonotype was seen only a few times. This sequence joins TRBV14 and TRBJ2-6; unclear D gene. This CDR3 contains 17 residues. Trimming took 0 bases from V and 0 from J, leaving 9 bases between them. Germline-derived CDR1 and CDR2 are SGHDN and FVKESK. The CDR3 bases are TGTGCCAGCAGCCAAGATCGGGTGAGCTCTGGGGCCAACGTCCTGACTTTC. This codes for CASSQDRVSSGANVLTF.

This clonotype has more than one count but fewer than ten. CDR3 sequence (DNA): TGTGCCAGCAGCCCCCCGGAAGGCTCCGACTATGGCTACACCTTC. Protein: CASSPPEGSDYGYTF. The chain has TRBV7-2 and TRBJ1-2; unclear D gene. V was pared by 5 bases and J by 3 bases, with 16 bases between. Germline loops: CDR1 SGHTA, CDR2 FQGNSA. The CDR3 runs to 15 residues.

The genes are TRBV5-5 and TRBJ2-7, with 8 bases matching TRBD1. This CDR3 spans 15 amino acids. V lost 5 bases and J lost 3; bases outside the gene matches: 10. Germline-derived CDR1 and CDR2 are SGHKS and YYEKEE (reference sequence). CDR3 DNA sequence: TGTGCCAGCAGTAAAGGACAGGGAGCAGTCTACGAGCAGTACTTC. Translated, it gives CASSKGQGAVYEQYF.

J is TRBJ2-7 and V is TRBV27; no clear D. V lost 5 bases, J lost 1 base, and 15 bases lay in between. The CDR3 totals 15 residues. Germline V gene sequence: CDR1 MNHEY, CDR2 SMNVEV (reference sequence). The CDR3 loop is CASSPFDGRSYEQYF. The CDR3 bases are TGTGCCAGCAGTCCATTCGACGGTAGGTCCTACGAGCAGTACTTC.

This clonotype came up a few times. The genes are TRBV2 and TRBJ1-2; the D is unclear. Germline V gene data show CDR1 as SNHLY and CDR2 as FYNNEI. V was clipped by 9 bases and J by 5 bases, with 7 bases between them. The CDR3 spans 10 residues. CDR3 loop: CASIDYGYTF. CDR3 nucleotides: TGTGCCAGTATTGATTATGGCTACACCTTC.